These T cell receptor beta chains were read from a single sample in a study of T cell repertoires in cytomegalovirus infection. TCRdb re-analysed the reads in MiXCR, keeping a single row per CDR3 protein. The sample has some 54,000 distinct CDR3 sequences, about 20% seen once; the top ten hold around four fifths. What these receptors recognize is not known. Specimen: CD8+ T cells from cultured PBMCs, collected from culture after CMV antigen stimulation. All receptors derive from a human donor in good health (CMV status not recorded). Some clones in this sample may be carry-over from other donors' samples. The CDR3 runs from the conserved cysteine through the conserved F or W. The D gene is left open where the match is weak. Clone size is not always given. Where it is, it says once, few, many or a class for expanded clones.

few,NA,TRBJ1-5,TRBV7-2,13,TGTGCCAGCAGCTTATGGTCAGATCAGCCCCAGCATTTT,CASSLWSDQPQHF
NA,TRBD1,TRBJ2-7,TRBV6-1,13,TGTGCCAGCAGCAGGGGACAGGGCTACGAGCAGTACTTC,CASSRGQGYEQYF
once,NA,TRBJ2-5,TRBV15,13,TGTGCCACCAAGGGCGGTGTGGGAGAGACCCAGTACTTC,CATKGGVGETQYF
NA,NA,TRBJ1-2,TRBV7-8,15,TGTGCCAGCAGCAACCTTCGACACATTAACTATGGCTACACCTTC,CASSNLRHINYGYTF
few,TRBD1,TRBJ1-3,TRBV28,15,TGTGCCAGCAGTTTGGCACAGGGGTCTGGAAACACCATATATTTT,CASSLAQGSGNTIYF
few,TRBD2,TRBJ2-1,TRBV7-9,17,TGTGCCAGCAGCCCGCCCCGCGCGGGGGGTAGGGAACATGAGCAGTTCTTC,CASSPPRAGGREHEQFF
NA,NA,TRBJ1-2,TRBV7-2,14,TGTGCCAGCAGCTTAGGGGGTGTCTTGGATGGCTACACCTTC,CASSLGGVLDGYTF
NA,TRBD2,TRBJ2-1,TRBV12-3/TRBV12-4,15,TGTGCCAGCACCGCGGGGCTAGCGGTTCAAAATGAGCAGTTCTTC,CASTAGLAVQNEQFF
few,NA,TRBJ2-7,TRBV7-9,17,TGTGCCAGCAGCCCGCGGCCGGGAGCGGGCGGGGAATACGAGCAGTACTTC,CASSPRPGAGGEYEQYF
NA,NA,TRBJ2-7,TRBV10-3,11,TGTGCCATCAGTGAGTCTGGCGAGCAGTACTTC,CAISESGEQYF
NA,NA,TRBJ1-4,TRBV12-3/TRBV12-4,14,TGTGCCAGCAGTTCTACAGGATCTGCTGAAAAACTGTTTTTT,CASSSTGSAEKLFF
NA,TRBD1,TRBJ1-6,TRBV7-9,19,TGTGCCAGCAGCAGACGCGAGAGGGACAGGGGGAACTATAATTCACCCCTCCACTTT,CASSRRERDRGNYNSPLHF
few,NA,TRBJ2-7,TRBV6-1,11,TGTGCCAGCAGTGAAGCTGACGAGCAGTACTTC,CASSEADEQYF
NA,NA,TRBJ1-5,TRBV6-5,14,TGTGCCAGCAGTTACACGGGGGAGGGTCAGCCCCAGCATTTT,CASSYTGEGQPQHF
many,NA,TRBJ2-3,TRBV7-2,12,TGTGCCAGCATACAGGGCCGGGATACGCAGTATTTT,CASIQGRDTQYF
few,TRBD2,TRBJ2-1,TRBV27,17,TGTGCCAGCAGTTTTAGTCTAGCGGGGGGACCGAACAATGAGCAGTTCTTC,CASSFSLAGGPNNEQFF
few,NA,TRBJ1-2,TRBV20-1,12,TGCAGTGCTCCTGAATGGCTGGATGGCTACACCTTC,CSAPEWLDGYTF
few,NA,TRBJ2-7,TRBV20-1,13,TGCAGTGCTCTGGACGGCCGATCCTACGAGCAGTACTTC,CSALDGRSYEQYF
few,NA,TRBJ2-1,TRBV6-2/TRBV6-3,13,TGTGCCAGCAGTTACTTCGAGGACAATGAGCAGTTCTTC,CASSYFEDNEQFF
few,NA,TRBJ2-2,TRBV12-3/TRBV12-4,15,TGTGCCAGCGAAGCGGAGGCTGCGAACACCGGGGAGCTGTTTTTT,CASEAEAANTGELFF
many,TRBD1,TRBJ2-1,TRBV11-2,14,TGTGCCAGCAGCTACAGGGGGAACTACAATGAGCAGTTCTTC,CASSYRGNYNEQFF
NA,TRBD1,TRBJ1-1,TRBV7-9,17,TGTGCCAGCAGCAGACAGGGGTTACCGGATTCGAACACTGAAGCTTTCTTT,CASSRQGLPDSNTEAFF
NA,TRBD2,TRBJ2-1,TRBV20-1,17,TGCAGTGCTAGAGATCTCTTGCGGGGGGCTGCCTACAATGAGCAGTTCTTC,CSARDLLRGAAYNEQFF
few,NA,TRBJ2-1,TRBV4-1,13,TGCGCCAGCAGCCAAGAATGGGGGGATGAGCAGTTCTTC,CASSQEWGDEQFF
few,NA,TRBJ1-4,TRBV27,15,TGTGCCAGCAGTCCCCGACAAGATCATAATGAAAAACTGTTTTTT,CASSPRQDHNEKLFF
few,NA,TRBJ1-1,TRBV7-8,14,TGTGCCAGCAGCTTAGCGACAGCGAACACTGAAGCTTTCTTT,CASSLATANTEAFF
NA,TRBD2,TRBJ2-7,TRBV7-2,16,TGTGCCAGCAGCTCGGCTAGCGGGGGGACGCCCTACGAGCAGTACTTC,CASSSASGGTPYEQYF
NA,NA,TRBJ1-1,TRBV9,13,TGTGCCAGCAGCGTAGGAGGGTATACTGAAGCTTTCTTT,CASSVGGYTEAFF
NA,TRBD2,TRBJ2-4,TRBV5-5,15,TGTGCCAGCAGCTGGGGAGGTGATAGCGGGGGGGCCGGATACTTC,CASSWGGDSGGAGYF
NA,NA,TRBJ1-1,TRBV7-3,15,TGTGCCAGCAGTACCAACGGGCACCTGAACACTGAAGCTTTCTTT,CASSTNGHLNTEAFF
NA,NA,TRBJ1-5,TRBV20-1,15,TGCAGTGCTAAGCAGGCAGGGTTCAGCAATCAGCCCCAGCATTTT,CSAKQAGFSNQPQHF